Below, 23 T cell receptor beta chains from the same sample are listed, as sequenced in a study of T cell changes during pregnancy in multiple sclerosis. Using immunoSEQ multiplex PCR, the repertoire was profiled, and TCRdb retains in-frame clones only, with some absent. This sample has 65,000 to 90,000 clones, with about 93% found just once. The specimen comprised CD4+ T cells from peripheral blood mononuclear cells, sampled after pregnancy. Every receptor here comes from a female donor with multiple sclerosis, enrolled in a pregnancy study.

CDR3 bases: TGTGCCAGTAGTATAGAAACAGGGGGCAATCAGCCCCAGCATTTT. Protein product: CASSIETGGNQPQHF. V and J are TRBV19 and TRBJ1-5, with 7 nucleotides matching TRBD1. CDR3 size: 15 residues. Germline CDR1 is LNHDA and CDR2 is SQIVND (reference sequence). The V and J ends lost 0 bases and 2 bases, in that order; junction bases with no gene match: 1.

This chain connects TRBV15 to TRBJ1-2, with a possible D match to TRBD1 (6 bases). The V and J ends lost 0 bases and 4 bases respectively, with 18 bases between them. Germline CDR1 LNHNV, CDR2 YYDKDF (reference sequence). CDR3 length: 17 amino acids. CDR3: CATSRDLVGGAGYGYTF. Written as DNA, the CDR3 is TGTGCCACCAGCAGAGATCTGGTTGGGGGCGCCGGCTATGGCTACACCTTC.

The chain joins TRBV6-1 to TRBJ1-2, with a possible D match to TRBD1 (6 bases). The length of the CDR3 is 18 residues. V was clipped by 1 base and J by 8 bases, with 26 bases between them. CDR1 and CDR2 (germline): MNHNS, SASEGT. This chain's CDR3 is CASSEVGVRQPTGRGYTF. The CDR3 DNA is TGTGCCAGCAGTGAAGTTGGGGTTCGGCAGCCGACAGGACGAGGCTACACCTTC.

This chain joins TRBV11-2 and TRBJ1-2; 7 nucleotides agree with TRBD1. Germline V lookup: CDR1 SGHAT, CDR2 FQNNGV. V shed 6 bases and J 8 bases; nucleotides not matched to a gene: 12. CDR3 length equals 14 residues. CDR3 nucleotide sequence: TGTGCCAGCAGACCAATGACAGGGCTGGGGGGCTACACCTTC. Encoded protein: CASRPMTGLGGYTF.

This chain's CDR3 is CASSLSNTEAFF. For the CDR3, the DNA is TGTGCCAGTAGTTTATCGAACACTGAAGCTTTCTTT. This chain joins TRBV19 and TRBJ1-1; D unclear. The germline V gene has CDR1 LNHDA and CDR2 SQIVND (reference sequence). V was pared by 5 bases and J by 1 base, with 5 bases between. CDR3 size: 12 residues.

This clone was picked up one time. The chain combines TRBV7-2 with TRBJ2-3; 9 positions agree with TRBD1. V lost 4 bases, J lost 4 bases, and 3 bases stayed unmatched. The CDR3 spans 14 residues. Germline V CDR1 and CDR2: SGHTA, FQGNSA. CDR3 in amino acids: CASSSTGGPDTQYF. The CDR3 DNA reads as TGTGCCAGCAGCTCGACAGGGGGGCCAGATACGCAGTATTTT.

This clone was picked up a small number of times. The gene calls are TRBV27 and TRBJ2-1; 7 nucleotides match TRBD1. Unmatched junction bases numbered 10, after V lost 5 bases and J lost 6 bases. In germline, CDR1 is MNHEY, CDR2 SMNVEV (reference sequence). This CDR3 has 15 amino acids. The CDR3 bases are TGTGCCAGCAGTCCCCGACAGGGAAGGGGCAATGAGCAGTTCTTC. It codes for CASSPRQGRGNEQFF.

CDR3 loop: CASSRTGWGTEAFF. The CDR3 DNA reads TGTGCCAGCAGTCGTACAGGGTGGGGCACTGAAGCTTTCTTT. The chain carries TRBV7-9 and TRBJ1-1; TRBD1 might be the D (6 bases). The V and J ends lost 6 bases and 4 bases respectively, with 15 bases between them. The V gene's germline CDR1 is SEHNR and CDR2 FQNEAQ (reference sequence). The CDR3 runs to 14 residues.

The J gene is TRBJ2-5, the V gene TRBV5-3; possible D gene TRBD1, 6 bases. TRBV5-3 is reported as an ORF; its role is uncertain. V was clipped by 6 bases and J by 5 bases, with 26 bases between them. CDR3 length: 17 amino acids. Written as DNA, the CDR3 is TGTGCCAGAACCCAGGGTCGTGGGAACTTCACAGGGGAGACCCAGTACTTC. Its protein product is CARTQGRGNFTGETQYF.

J is TRBJ1-1 and V is TRBV2; unclear D gene. This CDR3 has 13 residues. Trimming took 6 bases from V and 1 from J, leaving 9 bases between them. CDR1 SNHLY and CDR2 FYNNEI come from the germline V gene. CDR3 amino acids: CASRSVQNTEAFF. Here the CDR3 DNA reads TGTGCCAGCAGGAGTGTGCAGAACACTGAAGCTTTCTTT.

V is TRBV15 and J is TRBJ1-1; D ambiguous. CDR1 LNHNV and CDR2 YYDKDF come from the germline V gene (reference sequence). This CDR3 region has 15 residues. Trimming removed 0 bases at V and 1 base at J, with 9 bases between. CDR3 protein: CATSRDIAGNTEAFF. In DNA, the CDR3 is TGTGCCACCAGCAGAGATATTGCAGGGAACACTGAAGCTTTCTTT.

The chain carries TRBV19 and TRBJ2-2; no definite D call. From germline, CDR1 is LNHDA and CDR2 SQIVND (reference sequence). The CDR3 is 19 residues long. Trimming took 0 bases from V and 3 from J, leaving 20 bases between them. CDR3 bases: TGTGCCAGTAGTATAGATCTCGTACCTACAGCAGGATACACCGGGGAGCTGTTTTTT. It encodes CASSIDLVPTAGYTGELFF.

The chain links TRBV18 to TRBJ2-1, with 7 bases identical to TRBD2. From germline, CDR1 is KGHSH and CDR2 LQKENI. This CDR3 region has 16 residues. With V trimmed by 3 bases and J by 3 bases, 8 bases remained unmatched. CDR3 sequence: CASSPPWTRNYNEQFF. For the CDR3, the DNA is TGTGCCAGCTCACCCCCATGGACTAGAAACTACAATGAGCAGTTCTTC. Looking up the rest from reference TRBV18 and TRBJ2-1 gives the full variable domain: NAGVMQNPRHLVRRRGQEARLRCSPMKGHSHVYWYRQLPEEGLKFMVYLQKENIIDESGMPKERFSAEFPKEGPSILRIQQVVRGDSAAYFCASSPPWTRNYNEQFFGPGTRLTVL.

This clone was observed a few times. CDR3 sequence (DNA): TGTGCCAGCAGCTCCCCGGGACTAGCGGGAGGGATCCCAAAACCCGAGCAGTACTTC. This codes for CASSSPGLAGGIPKPEQYF. V and J are TRBV5-6 and TRBJ2-7; TRBD2 aligns across 16 bases. The CDR3 loop spans 19 amino acids. Germline V gene data show CDR1 as SGHDT and CDR2 as YYEEEE. Trimming removed 3 bases from V and 6 bases from J; junction bases left unmatched: 15. Combining the CDR3 with reference TRBV5-6 and TRBJ2-7 gives the whole variable domain DAGVTQSPTHLIKTRGQQVTLRCSPKSGHDTVSWYQQALGQGPQFIFQYYEEEERQRGNFPDRFSGHQFPNYSSELNVNALLLGDSALYLCASSSPGLAGGIPKPEQYFGPGTRLTVT.

The chain is built from TRBV5-1 and TRBJ1-1, with 8 bases fitting TRBD1. The CDR3 contains 15 residues. Germline V gene data show CDR1 as SGHRS and CDR2 as YFSETQ. Losses at the gene ends were 5 bases for V and 4 bases for J; bases not matched to a gene: 10. CDR3 protein: CASRIDRGEGTEAFF. The CDR3 region has the DNA TGCGCCAGCAGGATCGACAGGGGTGAGGGCACTGAAGCTTTCTTT.

The chain uses TRBV7-2 and TRBJ2-5; tentatively, D is TRBD1 (5 bases). The germline V and J ends were trimmed by 5 bases and 3 bases, with 13 bases remaining between them. The CDR3 is made up of 14 amino acids. Germline V gene lookup returns CDR1 SGHTA and CDR2 FQGNSA. CDR3 in amino acids: CASSPRSGKETQYF. The CDR3 region has the DNA TGTGCCAGCAGCCCGAGGTCAGGGAAAGAGACCCAGTACTTC.

J is TRBJ1-1 and V is TRBV6-6, with a weak D call TRBD1 (5 bases). From germline, CDR1 is MNHNY and CDR2 SVGAGI (reference sequence). The ends were cut back, 2 bases at V and 2 bases at J, with 9 bases in the middle. The CDR3 runs 14 residues. The CDR3 sequence is CASSYRGLNTEAFF. CDR3 sequence (DNA): TGTGCCAGCAGTTACAGGGGTTTAAACACTGAAGCTTTCTTT.

The chain combines TRBV18 with TRBJ1-2; 9 nucleotides line up with TRBD1. Germline V CDR1 and CDR2: KGHSH, LQKENI. This CDR3 has 15 residues. V dropped 2 bases and J dropped 5; count of bases not matched to a gene: 6. CDR3 residues: CASSPVTGGDYGYTF. In DNA, the CDR3 is TGTGCCAGCTCACCAGTAACAGGGGGCGATTATGGCTACACCTTC.

The rearrangement uses TRBV6-5 and TRBJ1-2; 9 bases are shared with TRBD1. This CDR3 spans 14 amino acids. Per germline, CDR1 MNHEY and CDR2 SVGAGI. V lost 5 bases and J lost 6; bases outside the gene matches: 7. DNA for the CDR3: TGTGCCAGCAGTCGCTTCCGGGACAGGGATGGCTACACCTTC. The encoded protein is CASSRFRDRDGYTF.

This clone was counted only a few times. This chain joins TRBV28 and TRBJ1-1; perhaps TRBD1 as D (5 bases). The V gene's germline CDR1 is MDHEN and CDR2 SYDVKM. The CDR3 extends over 15 amino acids. V dropped 1 base and J dropped 0 bases, with 9 bases sitting between them. The DNA of the CDR3 is TGTGCCAGCAGTTTATTTGGGGCCATGAACACTGAAGCTTTCTTT. Translated: CASSLFGAMNTEAFF.

V usage is TRBV7-9 and J usage is TRBJ1-1, with D uncertain. Trimming pared 3 bases from V and 0 bases from J, leaving 5 bases between. The CDR3 sequence is 13 residues long. Germline V gene lookup returns CDR1 SEHNR and CDR2 FQNEAQ (reference sequence). CDR3 protein: CASSFLMNTEAFF. CDR3 in DNA: TGTGCCAGCAGCTTCCTTATGAACACTGAAGCTTTCTTT. Based on the CDR3 plus reference TRBV7-9 and TRBJ1-1, the full variable domain is DTGVSQNPRHKITKRGQNVTFRCDPISEHNRLYWYRQTLGQGPEFLTYFQNEAQLEKSRLLSDRFSAERPKGSFSTLEIQRTEQGDSAMYLCASSFLMNTEAFFGQGTRLTVV.

Worth noting for this clone: In the same sample, other DNA sequences code for this CDR3. The rearrangement links TRBV6-1 to TRBJ2-3; TRBD2 matches 10 bases. The CDR3 is made up of 16 amino acids. The junction had 7 bases not matched to a gene; V was cut back by 4 bases and J by 3 bases. CDR1 MNHNS and CDR2 SASEGT come from the germline V gene. CDR3 sequence (DNA): TGTGCCAGCAGTGTCTCTAGCGGGAGTGGGACAGATACGCAGTATTTT. Translation: CASSVSSGSGTDTQYF.

This clone was observed once. The chain carries TRBV10-3 and TRBJ2-7; TRBD1 aligns across 7 bases. The CDR3 runs to 14 residues. The germline V gene encodes CDR1 ENHRY and CDR2 SYGVKD. With V trimmed by 4 bases and J by 0 bases, 3 bases remained unmatched. For the CDR3, the DNA is TGTGCCATCAGTGTGGGACAGAGCTCCTACGAGCAGTACTTC. Its protein is CAISVGQSSYEQYF.